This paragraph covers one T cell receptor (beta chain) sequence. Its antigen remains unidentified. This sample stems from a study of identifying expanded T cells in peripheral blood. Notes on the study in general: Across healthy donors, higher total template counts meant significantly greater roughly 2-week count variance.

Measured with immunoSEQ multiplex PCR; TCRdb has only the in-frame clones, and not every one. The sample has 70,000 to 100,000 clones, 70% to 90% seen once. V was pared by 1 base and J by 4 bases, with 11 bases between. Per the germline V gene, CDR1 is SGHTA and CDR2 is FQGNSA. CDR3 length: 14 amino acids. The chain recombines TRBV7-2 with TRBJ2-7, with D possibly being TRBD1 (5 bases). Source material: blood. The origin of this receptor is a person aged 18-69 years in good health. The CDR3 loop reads CASSLGARVYEQYF. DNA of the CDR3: TGTGCCAGCAGCTTAGGTGCCAGGGTATACGAGCAGTACTTC.